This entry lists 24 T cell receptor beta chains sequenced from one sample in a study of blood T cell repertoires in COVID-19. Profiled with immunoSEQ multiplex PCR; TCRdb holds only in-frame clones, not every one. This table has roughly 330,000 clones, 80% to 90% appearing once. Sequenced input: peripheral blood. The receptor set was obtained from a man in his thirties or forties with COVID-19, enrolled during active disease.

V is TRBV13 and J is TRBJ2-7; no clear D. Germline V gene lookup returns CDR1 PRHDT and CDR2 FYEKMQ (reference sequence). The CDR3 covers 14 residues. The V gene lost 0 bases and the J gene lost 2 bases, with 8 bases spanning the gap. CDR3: CASSLGLGPYEQYF. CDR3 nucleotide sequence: TGTGCCAGCAGCTTAGGCTTGGGCCCCTACGAGCAGTACTTC.

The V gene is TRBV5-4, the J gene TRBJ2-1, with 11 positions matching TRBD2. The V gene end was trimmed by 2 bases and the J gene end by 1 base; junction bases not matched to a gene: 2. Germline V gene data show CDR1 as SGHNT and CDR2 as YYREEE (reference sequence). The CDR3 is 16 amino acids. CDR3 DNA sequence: TGTGCCAGCAGCTTCCTAGCGGGAGGTTCCTACAATGAGCAGTTCTTC. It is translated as CASSFLAGGSYNEQFF.

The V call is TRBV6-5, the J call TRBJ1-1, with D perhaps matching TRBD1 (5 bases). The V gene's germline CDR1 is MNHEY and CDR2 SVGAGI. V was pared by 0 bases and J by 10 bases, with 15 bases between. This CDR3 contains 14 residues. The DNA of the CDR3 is TGTGCCAGCAGTTACTCAGGGTTGGCCACAGGAGCTTTCTTT. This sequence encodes CASSYSGLATGAFF.

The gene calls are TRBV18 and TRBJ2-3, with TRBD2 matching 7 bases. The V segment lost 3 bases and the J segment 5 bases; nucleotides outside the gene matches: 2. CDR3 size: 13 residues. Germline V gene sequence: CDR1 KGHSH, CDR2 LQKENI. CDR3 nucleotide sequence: TGTGCCAGCTCACCCTCTAGCGGAGATACGCAGTATTTT. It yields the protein CASSPSSGDTQYF.

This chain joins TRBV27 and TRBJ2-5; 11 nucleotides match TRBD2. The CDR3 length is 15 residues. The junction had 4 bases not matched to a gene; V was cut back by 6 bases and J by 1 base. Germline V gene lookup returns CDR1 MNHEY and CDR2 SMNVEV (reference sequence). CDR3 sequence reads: CASSRLAGFQETQYF. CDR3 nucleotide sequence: TGTGCCAGCAGCCGACTAGCGGGGTTCCAAGAGACCCAGTACTTC.

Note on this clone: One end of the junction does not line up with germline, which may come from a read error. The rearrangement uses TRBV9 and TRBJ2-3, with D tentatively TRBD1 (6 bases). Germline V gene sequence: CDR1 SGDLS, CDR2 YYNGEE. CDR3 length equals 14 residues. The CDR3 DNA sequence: TGTGCCAGCAGCGTAGATGGGGGCACCGATACGCAGTATTTT. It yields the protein CASSVDGGTDTQYF.

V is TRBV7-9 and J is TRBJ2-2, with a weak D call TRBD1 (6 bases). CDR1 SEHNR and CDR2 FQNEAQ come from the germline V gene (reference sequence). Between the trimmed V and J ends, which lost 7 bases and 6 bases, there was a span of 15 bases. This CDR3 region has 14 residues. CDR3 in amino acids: CASTPGVTAGELFF. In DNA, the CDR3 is TGTGCCAGCACCCCAGGGGTGACCGCCGGGGAGCTGTTTTTT. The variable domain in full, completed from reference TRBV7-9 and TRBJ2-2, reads DTGVSQNPRHKITKRGQNVTFRCDPISEHNRLYWYRQTLGQGPEFLTYFQNEAQLEKSRLLSDRFSAERPKGSFSTLEIQRTEQGDSAMYLCASTPGVTAGELFFGEGSRLTVL.

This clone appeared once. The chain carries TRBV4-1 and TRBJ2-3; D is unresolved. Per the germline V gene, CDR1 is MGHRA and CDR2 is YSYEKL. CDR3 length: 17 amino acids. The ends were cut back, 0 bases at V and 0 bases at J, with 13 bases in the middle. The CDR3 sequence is CASSQDGPSVSTDTQYF. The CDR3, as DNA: TGCGCCAGCAGCCAAGATGGCCCCTCAGTTAGCACAGATACGCAGTATTTT.

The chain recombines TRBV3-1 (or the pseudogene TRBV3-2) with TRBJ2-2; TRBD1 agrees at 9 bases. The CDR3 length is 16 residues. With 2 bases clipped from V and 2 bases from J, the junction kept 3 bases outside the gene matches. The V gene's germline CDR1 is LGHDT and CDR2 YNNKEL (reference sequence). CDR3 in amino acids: CASSQRQGVNTGELFF. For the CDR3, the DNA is TGTGCCAGCAGCCAACGACAGGGGGTTAACACCGGGGAGCTGTTTTTT.

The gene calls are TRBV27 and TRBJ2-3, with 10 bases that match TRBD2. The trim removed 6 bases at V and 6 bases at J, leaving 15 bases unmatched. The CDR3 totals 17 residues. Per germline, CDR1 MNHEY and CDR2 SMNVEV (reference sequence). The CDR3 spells CASSGRRTSGPRDTQYF. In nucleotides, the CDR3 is TGTGCCAGCAGCGGGAGGAGGACTAGCGGACCTCGGGATACGCAGTATTTT.

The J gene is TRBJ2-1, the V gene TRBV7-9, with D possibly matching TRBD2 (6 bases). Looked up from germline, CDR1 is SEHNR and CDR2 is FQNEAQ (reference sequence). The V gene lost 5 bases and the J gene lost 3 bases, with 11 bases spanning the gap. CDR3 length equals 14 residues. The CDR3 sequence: CASSPPRDYNEQFF. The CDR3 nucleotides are TGTGCCAGCAGCCCCCCGCGGGACTACAATGAGCAGTTCTTC.

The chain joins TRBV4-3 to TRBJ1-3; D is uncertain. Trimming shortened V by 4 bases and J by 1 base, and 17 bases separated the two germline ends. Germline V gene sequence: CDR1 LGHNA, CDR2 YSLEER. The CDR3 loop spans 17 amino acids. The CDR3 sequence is CASSRRSGSSSGNTIYF. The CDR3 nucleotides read TGCGCCAGCAGCCGCCGATCGGGGAGTTCTTCTGGAAACACCATATATTTT.

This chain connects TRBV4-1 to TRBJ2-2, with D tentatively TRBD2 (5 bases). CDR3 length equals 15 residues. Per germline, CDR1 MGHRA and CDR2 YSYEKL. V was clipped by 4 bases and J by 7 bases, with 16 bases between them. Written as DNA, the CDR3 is TGCGCCAGCAGCCCCGGGTGGAGTGGGAGCGGGGAGCTGTTTTTT. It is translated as CASSPGWSGSGELFF.

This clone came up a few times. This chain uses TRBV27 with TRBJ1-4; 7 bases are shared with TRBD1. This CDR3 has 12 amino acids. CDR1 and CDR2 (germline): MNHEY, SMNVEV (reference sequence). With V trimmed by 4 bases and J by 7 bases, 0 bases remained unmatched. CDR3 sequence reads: CASSYRGEKLFF. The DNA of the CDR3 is TGTGCCAGCAGTTACAGGGGTGAAAAACTGTTTTTT.

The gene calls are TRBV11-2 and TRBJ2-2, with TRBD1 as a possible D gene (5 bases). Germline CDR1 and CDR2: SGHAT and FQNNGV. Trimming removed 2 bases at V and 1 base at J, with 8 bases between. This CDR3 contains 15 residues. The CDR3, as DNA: TGTGCCAGCAGCTTACTTACAGGGAACACCGGGGAGCTGTTTTTT. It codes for CASSLLTGNTGELFF.

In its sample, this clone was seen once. The CDR3 nucleotides read TGTGCCTGGAGTGTCCGATGGGGGCTAGCGGGAGGAAGCACAGATACGCAGTATTTT. Its translation is CAWSVRWGLAGGSTDTQYF. This chain links TRBV30 with TRBJ2-3; 11 bases align to TRBD2. This CDR3 contains 19 residues. Germline CDR1 GTSNPN, CDR2 SVGIG (reference sequence). V lost 0 bases and J lost 0; bases outside the gene matches: 11.

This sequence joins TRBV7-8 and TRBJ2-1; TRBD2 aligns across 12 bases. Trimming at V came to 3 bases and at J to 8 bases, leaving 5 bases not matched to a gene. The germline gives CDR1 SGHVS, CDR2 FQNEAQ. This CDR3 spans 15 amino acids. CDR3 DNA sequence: TGTGCCAGCAGCTTGACTAGCGGGGGTTACTATGAGCAGTTCTTC. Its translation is CASSLTSGGYYEQFF.

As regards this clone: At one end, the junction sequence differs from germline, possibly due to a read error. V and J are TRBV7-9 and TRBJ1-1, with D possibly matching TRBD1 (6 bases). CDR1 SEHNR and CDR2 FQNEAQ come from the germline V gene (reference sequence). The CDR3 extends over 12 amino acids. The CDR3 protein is CASSIQGHETFF. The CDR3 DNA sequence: TGTGCCAGCTCTATACAGGGTCATGAAACTTTCTTT.

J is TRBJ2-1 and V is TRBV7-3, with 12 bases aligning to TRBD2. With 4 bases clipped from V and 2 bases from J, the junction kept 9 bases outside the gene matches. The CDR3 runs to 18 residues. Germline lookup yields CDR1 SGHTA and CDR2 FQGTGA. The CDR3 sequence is CASSSRLAGASTYNEQFF. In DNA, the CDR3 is TGTGCCAGCAGCTCAAGACTAGCGGGAGCCTCAACCTACAATGAGCAGTTCTTC.

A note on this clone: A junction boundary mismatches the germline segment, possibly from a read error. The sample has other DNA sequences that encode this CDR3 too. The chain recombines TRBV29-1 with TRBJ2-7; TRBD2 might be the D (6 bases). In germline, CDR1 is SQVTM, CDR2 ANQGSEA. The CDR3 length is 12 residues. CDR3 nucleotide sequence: TGCAGCGTTAAGCGCGGGACCTATGAGCAGTACTTC. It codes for CSVKRGTYEQYF.

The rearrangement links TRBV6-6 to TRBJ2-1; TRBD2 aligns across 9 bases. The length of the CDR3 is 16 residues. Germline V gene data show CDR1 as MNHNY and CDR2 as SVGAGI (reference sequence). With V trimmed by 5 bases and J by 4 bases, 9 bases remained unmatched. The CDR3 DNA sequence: TGTGCCAGCAGTATCCTCGCGGGGGGGCGGTACAATGAGCAGTTCTTC. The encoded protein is CASSILAGGRYNEQFF.

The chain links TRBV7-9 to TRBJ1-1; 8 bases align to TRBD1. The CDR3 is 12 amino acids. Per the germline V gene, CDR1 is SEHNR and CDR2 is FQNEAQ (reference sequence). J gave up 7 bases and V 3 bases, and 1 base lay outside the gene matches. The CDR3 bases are TGTGCCAGCAGCTTCGGACAGGGTGAAGCTTTCTTT. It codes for CASSFGQGEAFF.

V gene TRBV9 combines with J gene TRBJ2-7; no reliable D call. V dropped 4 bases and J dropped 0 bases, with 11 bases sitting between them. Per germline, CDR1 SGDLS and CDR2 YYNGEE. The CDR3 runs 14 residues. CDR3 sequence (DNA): TGTGCCAGCAGCATATATTGGAGCTCCTACGAGCAGTACTTC. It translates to CASSIYWSSYEQYF. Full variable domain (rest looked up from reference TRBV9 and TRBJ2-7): DSGVTQTPKHLITATGQRVTLRCSPRSGDLSVYWYQQSLDQGLQFLIQYYNGEERAKGNILERFSAQQFPDLHSELNLSSLELGDSALYFCASSIYWSSYEQYFGPGTRLTVT.

The CDR3 DNA reads TGTGCCATCAGCGCGGGGTCCCAACAAGAGACCCAGTACTTC. Translated, it gives CAISAGSQQETQYF. The V gene is TRBV10-3, the J gene TRBJ2-5; D may be TRBD2 (6 bases). The CDR3 totals 14 residues. With 6 bases removed from V and 2 bases from J, the gap between germline ends came to 13 bases. The germline V gene encodes CDR1 ENHRY and CDR2 SYGVKD.